This passage covers 4 T cell receptor beta chains from one sample sequenced in a study of graft-versus-host responses after intestinal transplantation. Clones were read by immunoSEQ multiplex PCR, and TCRdb kept only the in-frame ones, dropping some. The table records 100,000 or so clones, 92% of them present only once. What these receptors recognize is not known. The sample here was unstimulated CD4+ T cells sorted from spleen or lymph node cells, taken before intestinal transplant. The receptors originated from a human donor who received an intestinal transplant.

For the CDR3, the DNA is TGTGCCAGCAGCCTAGGGATATGGGACAGTCTCTATGGCTACACCTTC. As protein: CASSLGIWDSLYGYTF. The rearrangement joins TRBV7-2 to TRBJ1-2; 7 bases fit TRBD1. J was trimmed by 4 bases and V by 5 bases; bases with no gene match: 13. CDR3 length: 16 amino acids. CDR1 and CDR2 from the germline V gene are SGHTA and FQGNSA.

This clone has only one observation. The J gene is TRBJ1-2, the V gene TRBV12-5, with D perhaps TRBD1 (5 bases). Germline assignment: CDR1 LGHNT and CDR2 FRNRAP. Trimming stripped 6 bases from V and 8 bases from J, with 19 bases between. This CDR3 spans 14 amino acids. As DNA, the CDR3 is TGTGCTAGTGGCTATTCCCCCGGGGGAGTAGGCTACACCTTC. Translating gives CASGYSPGGVGYTF.

The chain uses TRBV6-1 and TRBJ1-4; D call uncertain. Trimming left V 7 bases short and J 6 bases short, with 9 bases between. This CDR3 comprises 12 residues. Germline assignment: CDR1 MNHNS and CDR2 SASEGT. CDR3 protein: CASTRDYEKLFF. The CDR3 nucleotides are TGTGCCAGCACCAGAGACTATGAAAAACTGTTTTTT.

The chain joins TRBV5-1 to TRBJ2-5; 10 bases line up with TRBD2. The germline gives CDR1 SGHRS, CDR2 YFSETQ. J was trimmed by 2 bases and V by 5 bases; bases with no gene match: 6. The CDR3 has 15 amino acids. CDR3 in DNA: TGCGCCAGCAGAACACTAGCGGGGTTTCAAGAGACCCAGTACTTC. Encoded protein: CASRTLAGFQETQYF.